This is a list of T cell receptor beta chains from one sample in a study of identical twins. MiXCR, run by TCRdb on the 5' RACE reads, gives a single entry per CDR3 protein. This table has hundreds of thousands of distinct CDR3 sequences, around 6% appearing once. The specimen sequenced was naive T cells sorted from blood. The receptors come from a man between 18 and 29 years old in good health. The CDR3 runs from the conserved cysteine through the conserved F or W. D genes are given only for firm matches. Size tells how often a clone was seen (once, few, many) or the class of an expanded clone, and some rows leave it out.

- TRBJ2-7 TRBV3-1 TRBD2 CASSQEGTSGTGEQYF TGTGCCAGCAGCCAAGAAGGGACTAGCGGGACAGGCGAGCAGTACTTC
- TRBJ1-3 TRBV6-2/TRBV6-3 TRBD1 CASSTGQAPGNTIYF TGTGCCAGCAGTACCGGACAGGCCCCTGGAAACACCATATATTTT
many TRBJ2-7 TRBV2 TRBD1 CASRALTGGVSEQYF TGTGCCAGCAGAGCCCTGACAGGGGGCGTATCCGAGCAGTACTTC
many TRBJ2-1 TRBV27 TRBD1 CASSPTTGTGYNEQFF TGTGCCAGCAGTCCCACCACCGGGACAGGGTACAATGAGCAGTTCTTC
few TRBJ2-5 TRBV10-3 - CAIMGTSKETQYF TGTGCCATCATGGGGACTTCGAAAGAGACCCAGTACTTC
many TRBJ2-7 TRBV6-2/TRBV6-3 - CASSYGGILYEQYF TGTGCCAGCAGTTACGGGGGGATCCTCTACGAGCAGTACTTC
many TRBJ2-1 TRBV4-3 - CASSGDSLSSYNEQFF TGCGCCAGCAGCGGAGACTCCCTGAGCTCCTACAATGAGCAGTTCTTC
many TRBJ2-2 TRBV28 TRBD2 CASSTSGLTGELFF TGTGCCAGCAGTACTAGCGGCCTCACCGGGGAGCTGTTTTTT
few TRBJ2-4 TRBV25-1 - CASSDWASGQYF TGTGCCAGCAGTGATTGGGCCTCCGGTCAGTACTTC
many TRBJ2-1 TRBV6-1 TRBD2 CAARLALSYDEQFF TGTGCCGCCCGACTAGCTCTATCCTACGATGAGCAGTTCTTC
- TRBJ2-3 TRBV11-2 - CASSLGGQPSTDTQYF TGTGCCAGCAGCTTGGGGGGGCAACCTAGCACAGATACGCAGTATTTT
many TRBJ2-3 TRBV10-3 - CAISGTADTQYF TGTGCCATCAGTGGGACCGCAGATACGCAGTATTTT
many TRBJ2-1 TRBV7-9 - CASSPVMSHEQFF TGTGCCAGCAGCCCCGTAATGTCCCATGAGCAGTTCTTC
many TRBJ1-1 TRBV9 - CASSVLGTEAFF TGTGCCAGCAGCGTGTTGGGTACTGAAGCTTTCTTT
few TRBJ2-7 TRBV6-2/TRBV6-3 TRBD2 CASSYPGLAGGPDFSYEQYF TGTGCCAGCAGTTACCCGGGACTAGCGGGAGGCCCTGACTTCTCCTACGAGCAGTACTTC
many TRBJ1-1 TRBV5-1 - CASSTSRGGTEAFF TGCGCCAGCAGCACTTCCAGGGGAGGCACTGAAGCTTTCTTT
many TRBJ2-3 TRBV5-1 TRBD1 CASSSGTATDTQYF TGCGCCAGCAGCTCCGGGACAGCCACAGATACGCAGTATTTT
- TRBJ2-3 TRBV11-2 TRBD2 CASSRPGGPGRANTDTQYF TGTGCCAGCAGCCGACCGGGAGGGCCCGGCAGGGCTAACACAGATACGCAGTATTTT
few TRBJ2-7 TRBV24-1 - CATSDSRPPYEQYF TGTGCCACCAGTGACTCCCGGCCCCCCTACGAGCAGTACTTC
many TRBJ2-1 TRBV29-1 - CSAWGREINNEQFF TGCAGCGCCTGGGGCCGGGAGATCAACAATGAGCAGTTCTTC
many TRBJ2-1 TRBV4-3 - CASSQGGRGVYNEQFF TGCGCCAGCAGCCAAGGGGGGCGGGGAGTCTACAATGAGCAGTTCTTC
few TRBJ1-2 TRBV6-5 - CASSYQGYGYTF TGTGCCAGCAGTTACCAGGGGTATGGCTACACCTTC
many TRBJ2-2 TRBV29-1 - CSVDGDTMNTGELFF TGCAGCGTTGATGGGGACACTATGAACACCGGGGAGCTGTTTTTT
many TRBJ2-3 TRBV15 - CASEGGLTDTQYF TGTGCCTCCGAAGGGGGTCTGACAGATACGCAGTATTTT
many TRBJ2-7 TRBV5-6 - CASSLDAMSYEQYF TGTGCCAGCAGCTTGGATGCGATGTCCTACGAGCAGTACTTC
many TRBJ2-2 TRBV4-2 - CASSQVQGNTGELFF TGTGCCAGCAGCCAAGTTCAGGGGAACACCGGGGAGCTGTTTTTT
- TRBJ1-6 TRBV7-9 - CASSLVSPTGRGSPLHF TGTGCCAGCAGCTTAGTATCCCCGACAGGCAGGGGTTCACCCCTCCACTTT
few TRBJ2-5 TRBV7-9 TRBD2 CASSWGGLAETGETQYF TGTGCCAGCAGCTGGGGGGGACTAGCGGAGACGGGGGAGACCCAGTACTTC
once TRBJ1-6 TRBV5-1 TRBD1 CASSIVTGRDSPLHF TGCGCCAGCAGCATTGTGACAGGGCGAGATTCACCCCTCCACTTT
many TRBJ1-4 TRBV10-2 - CASSETQTGRAGEKLFF TGCGCCAGCAGTGAGACTCAAACAGGGAGGGCGGGAGAAAAACTGTTTTTT
few TRBJ2-5 TRBV7-9 - CASSSQRRDIQETQYF TGTGCCAGCAGTTCGCAAAGACGGGACATTCAAGAGACCCAGTACTTC
- TRBJ1-2 TRBV14 - CASSQAPTSGGYTF TGTGCCAGCAGCCAAGCTCCCACGTCCGGTGGCTACACCTTC
many TRBJ1-5 TRBV28 - CASSWNAVEGRPQHF TGTGCCAGCAGTTGGAACGCGGTGGAGGGGCGGCCCCAGCATTTT
- TRBJ2-6 TRBV20-1 TRBD2 CSASRGLAGGTGANVLTF TGCAGTGCTAGTCGAGGGCTAGCGGGAGGGACCGGGGCCAACGTCCTGACTTTC
many TRBJ2-2 TRBV20-1 TRBD2 CSASRLAGAGTGELFF TGCAGTGCTAGCCGACTAGCGGGAGCTGGGACCGGGGAGCTGTTTTTT
many TRBJ2-1 TRBV11-2 TRBD2 CASSFAGGRDEQFF TGTGCCAGCAGCTTTGCGGGAGGGCGAGATGAGCAGTTCTTC
- TRBJ1-3 TRBV19 - CASSIAGGSGNTIYF TGTGCCAGTAGTATTGCGGGGGGGTCTGGAAACACCATATATTTT
many TRBJ2-1 TRBV20-1 TRBD2 CSAGGSTATNEQFF TGCAGTGCCGGGGGGAGCACGGCCACCAATGAGCAGTTCTTC
few TRBJ2-1 TRBV24-1 - CATREQGLEEQFF TGTGCCACCAGGGAACAGGGACTGGAGGAGCAGTTCTTC
few TRBJ2-7 TRBV20-1 - CSAKWAGSSYEQYF TGCAGTGCCAAGTGGGCGGGATCTTCCTACGAGCAGTACTTC
many TRBJ1-1 TRBV12-3/TRBV12-4 - CASTIGGTEAFF TGTGCCAGCACCATAGGCGGGACTGAAGCTTTCTTT
many TRBJ1-5 TRBV20-1 - CSARAVGDSNQPQHF TGCAGTGCTAGAGCGGTAGGGGATAGCAATCAGCCCCAGCATTTT
few TRBJ2-2 TRBV2 - CASSQGRAGELFF TGTGCCAGCAGTCAGGGGCGAGCCGGGGAGCTGTTTTTT
few TRBJ2-1 TRBV20-1 - CSARDRGEQFF TGCAGTGCTAGAGATAGGGGTGAGCAGTTCTTC
many TRBJ1-1 TRBV12-3/TRBV12-4 TRBD1 CASSQGQDNTEAFF TGTGCCAGCTCCCAGGGACAGGACAACACTGAAGCTTTCTTT
few TRBJ2-1 TRBV7-2 TRBD2 CASSSGGSPRIYNEQFF TGTGCCAGCAGCTCGGGAGGGTCGCCGAGGATCTACAATGAGCAGTTCTTC
- TRBJ1-1 TRBV7-2 - CASRHRTGSAEAFF TGTGCCAGCAGACACCGAACGGGATCCGCTGAAGCTTTCTTT
many TRBJ2-3 TRBV3-1 - CASSPGRRDTQYF TGTGCCAGCAGCCCGGGACGTCGGGATACGCAGTATTTT